This T cell receptor beta chain was recovered during a study of T cells after yellow fever vaccination (dated by TCRdb to about 2019). Describing the broader study: The SMART-Seq v4 Ultra Low Input RNA kit was used to prepare libraries from fractions with low cell numbers. To follow T-cell clones before and after primary and booster YFV17D yellow fever vaccination, bulk TCR alpha and beta repertoires were sequenced over time. Bulk PBMC replicates and cell subsets were isolated from blood drawn at multiple timepoints before and after both primary and secondary immunization. Two healthy male donors, one aged 18 to 30 and one aged 30 to 40 years, were included in the cohort. Here is what the overall study found, with its caveats: A small share of clonotypes occurred in both CD4 and CD8 compartments, likely arising from convergent recombination. Compared with the primary T-cell response, the secondary T-cell response was faster but weaker, reaching its peak on day 5 rather than on day 15. Only a couple of donors were included in the study, so the extent to which the findings can be generalized is limited. After the booster, most clones that had expanded after primary vaccination were detected again (around 96% of CD4 and 70% to 90% of CD8), suggesting broad maintenance of memory. FACS-sorted repertoires could contain abundant contaminating clonotypes from the bulk population, so computational filtering was required.

The treatment or condition label for this specimen denotes: live attenuated yellow fever vaccine strain. A standard Ficoll-Paque protocol was used to isolate PBMCs from peripheral blood. Dynabeads CD4 and CD8 positive selection kits were used to isolate CD4 and CD8 T-cell fractions. RNA was extracted with TriZol from bulk PBMCs, CD4 and CD8 fractions, and dextramer-positive and dextramer-negative fractions. This clonotype was counted a few times. The specificity of this receptor is unknown. Base qualities are not recorded, but no much larger clone differs from it by a single base. For sequencing, an Illumina NovaSeq 6000 was employed. TCR cDNA was synthesized by 5'RACE template switching, through which a universal primer site and unique molecular identifiers were introduced. cDNA synthesis was primed from both the TCR alpha and TCR beta constant segments. Two PCR steps were used to amplify libraries, with sample barcodes and sequencing adapters being added in the second step. Sequencing of libraries was performed on Illumina HiSeq 2500 (2x100 bp) or NovaSeq (2x150 bp). As for how the authors treated the data: MIGEC was used to demultiplex reads and collapse the reads into UMI consensus sequences, and MiXCR was used for V(D)J alignment. Vaccine-responding clonotypes were identified with edgeR using replicate PBMC samples, with FDR below 0.01 and a log2 fold change above 5 up to day 15 being required. Each bulk clonotype was labeled CD4 or CD8 based on which sequenced repertoire, CD4 or CD8, contained the clonotype at higher abundance. TCRdb passed the public sequencing reads through fastp at Q25 and MiXCR, retaining productive beta sequences. Identical CDR3 protein sequences are pooled into one entry, listed with their most common genes and DNA. The V and J calls were not made by the authors but by TCRdb's processing. Within this sample are 120,000 or so distinct CDR3 sequences, with over 8% of them counted one time only. The ten largest clones represent approximately 39% of the sample.

The CDR3 sequence holds 14 residues, the cysteine and phenylalanine included. The sequence is cut down to CDR3 DNA, 42 bases in frame from base 1. CDR1 MNHNY and CDR2 SVGAGI were looked up in the germline V gene (reference sequence). V sheds 0 bases and J sheds 6 bases, leaving 12 bases between their ends. This sequence was found in a man aged 18 to 29 who received the YFV17D yellow fever vaccine. The chain couples TRBV6-6 to TRBJ2-7, with TRBD1 perhaps the D gene, on 6 matching bases. The sequences come from CD8+ T cells sorted from PBMCs, collected on the day of the yellow fever booster vaccination. The DNA is as follows: TGTGCCAGCAGTTACTCGTTCAGGGGCGGCGAGCAGTACTTC. Protein translation: CASSYSFRGGEQYF.